This TCR beta chain comes out of a study of PD-L1 blockade in urothelial cancer. This CDR3 has 14 residues. Germline loops: CDR1 SGHVS, CDR2 FQNEAQ. Trimming took off 2 bases at V and 7 bases at J, with 14 bases between the two ends. The method was immunoSEQ multiplex PCR; TCRdb's version includes in-frame clones alone and lacks a portion of them. The sample carries 50,000 to 55,000 clones, 75% recorded once. Time point in this sample: pretreatment peripheral blood. The sequence derives from a man between 70 and 80 years old with urothelial cancer. The chain is built from TRBV7-8 and TRBJ1-1; the D gene is possibly TRBD1 (5 bases). Source: PBMCs, taken around atezolizumab (anti-PD-L1) treatment. DNA of the CDR3: TGTGCCAGCAGCTTACGGACGGGGGGGATTGAAGCTTTCTTT. Amino acid sequence: CASSLRTGGIEAFF.